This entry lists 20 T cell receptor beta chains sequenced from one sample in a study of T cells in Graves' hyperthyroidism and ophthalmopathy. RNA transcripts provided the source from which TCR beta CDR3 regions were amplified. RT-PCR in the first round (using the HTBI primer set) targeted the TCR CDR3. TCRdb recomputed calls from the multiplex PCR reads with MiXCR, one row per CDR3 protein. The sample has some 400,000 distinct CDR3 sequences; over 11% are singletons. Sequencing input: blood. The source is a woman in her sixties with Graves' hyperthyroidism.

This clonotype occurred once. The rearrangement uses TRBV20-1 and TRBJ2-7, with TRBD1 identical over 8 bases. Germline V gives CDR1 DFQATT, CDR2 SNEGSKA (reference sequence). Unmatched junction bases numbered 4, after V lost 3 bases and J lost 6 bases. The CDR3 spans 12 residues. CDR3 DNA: TGCAGTGCTAGCGGCCAGGGGGCCGAGCAGTACTTC. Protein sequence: CSASGQGAEQYF.

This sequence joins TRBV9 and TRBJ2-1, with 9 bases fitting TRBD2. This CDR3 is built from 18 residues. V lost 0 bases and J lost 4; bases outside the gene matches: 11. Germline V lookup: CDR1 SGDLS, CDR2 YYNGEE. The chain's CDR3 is CASSVALSSGTSYNEQFF. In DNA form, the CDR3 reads TGTGCCAGCAGCGTAGCACTTTCTAGCGGGACCTCATACAATGAGCAGTTCTTC.

The CDR3 reads CASSQERGGGPGETQYF. The CDR3 bases are TGTGCCAGCAGCCAAGAACGGGGGGGAGGGCCTGGGGAGACCCAGTACTTC. This chain joins TRBV4-2 and TRBJ2-5; 8 positions agree with TRBD2. CDR3 size: 17 residues. Germline V CDR1 and CDR2: LGHNA, YNFKEQ. Losses at the gene ends were 0 bases for V and 5 bases for J; bases not matched to a gene: 11.

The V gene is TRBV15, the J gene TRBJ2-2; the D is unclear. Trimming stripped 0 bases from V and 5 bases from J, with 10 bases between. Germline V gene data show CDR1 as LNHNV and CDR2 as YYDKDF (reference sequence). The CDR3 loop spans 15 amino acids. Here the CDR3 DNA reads TGTGCCACCAGCAGAGATTGGAAGGCGACCGGGGAGCTGTTTTTT. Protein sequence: CATSRDWKATGELFF.

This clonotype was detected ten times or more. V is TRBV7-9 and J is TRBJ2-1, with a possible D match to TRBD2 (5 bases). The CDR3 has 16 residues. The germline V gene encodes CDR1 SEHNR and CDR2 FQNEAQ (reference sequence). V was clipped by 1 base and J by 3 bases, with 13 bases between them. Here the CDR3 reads CASSLDFRTFYNEQFF. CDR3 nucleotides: TGTGCCAGCAGCTTAGATTTTAGGACTTTCTACAATGAGCAGTTCTTC.

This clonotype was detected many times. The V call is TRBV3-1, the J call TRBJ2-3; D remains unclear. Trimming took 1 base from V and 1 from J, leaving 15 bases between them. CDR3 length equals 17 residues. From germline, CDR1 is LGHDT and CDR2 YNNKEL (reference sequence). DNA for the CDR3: TGTGCCAGCAGCCAAGGACCATATCCACCCCGCACAGATACGCAGTATTTT. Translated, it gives CASSQGPYPPRTDTQYF.

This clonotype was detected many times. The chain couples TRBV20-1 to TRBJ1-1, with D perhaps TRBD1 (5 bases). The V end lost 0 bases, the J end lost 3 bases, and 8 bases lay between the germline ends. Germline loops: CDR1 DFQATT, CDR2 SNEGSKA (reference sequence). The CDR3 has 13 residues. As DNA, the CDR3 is TGCAGTGCTAGAGATGGGGGAGACACTGAAGCTTTCTTT. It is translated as CSARDGGDTEAFF.

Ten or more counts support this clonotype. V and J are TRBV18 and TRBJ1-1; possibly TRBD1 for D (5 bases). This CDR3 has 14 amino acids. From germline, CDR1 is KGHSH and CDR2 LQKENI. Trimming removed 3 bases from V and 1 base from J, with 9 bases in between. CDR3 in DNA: TGTGCCAGCTCACCCTCCGGGGCGAACACTGAAGCTTTCTTT. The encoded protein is CASSPSGANTEAFF. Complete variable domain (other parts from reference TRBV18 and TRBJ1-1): NAGVMQNPRHLVRRRGQEARLRCSPMKGHSHVYWYRQLPEEGLKFMVYLQKENIIDESGMPKERFSAEFPKEGPSILRIQQVVRGDSAAYFCASSPSGANTEAFFGQGTRLTVV.

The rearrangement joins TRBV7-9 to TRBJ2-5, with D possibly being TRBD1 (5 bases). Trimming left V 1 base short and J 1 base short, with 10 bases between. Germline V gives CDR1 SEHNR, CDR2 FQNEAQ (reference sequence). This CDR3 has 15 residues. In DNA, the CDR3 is TGTGCCAGCAGCTTAGAGACAGAGACCCAAGAGACCCAGTACTTC. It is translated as CASSLETETQETQYF. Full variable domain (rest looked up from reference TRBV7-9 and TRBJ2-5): DTGVSQNPRHKITKRGQNVTFRCDPISEHNRLYWYRQTLGQGPEFLTYFQNEAQLEKSRLLSDRFSAERPKGSFSTLEIQRTEQGDSAMYLCASSLETETQETQYFGPGTRLLVL.

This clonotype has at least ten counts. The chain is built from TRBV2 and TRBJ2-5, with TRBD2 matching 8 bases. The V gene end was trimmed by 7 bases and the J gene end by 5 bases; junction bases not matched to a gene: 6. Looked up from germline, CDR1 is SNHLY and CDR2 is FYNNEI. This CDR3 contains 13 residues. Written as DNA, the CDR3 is TGTGCCAGCAAGGACCAGCGGGAGGAGACCCAGTACTTC. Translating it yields CASKDQREETQYF.

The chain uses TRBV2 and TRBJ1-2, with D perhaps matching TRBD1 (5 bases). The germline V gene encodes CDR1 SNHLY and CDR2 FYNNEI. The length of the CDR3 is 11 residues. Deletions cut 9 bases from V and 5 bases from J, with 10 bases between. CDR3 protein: CAREGIYGYTF. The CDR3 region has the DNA TGTGCCAGGGAGGGGATTTATGGCTACACCTTC. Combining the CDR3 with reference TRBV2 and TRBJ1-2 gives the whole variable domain EPEVTQTPSHQVTQMGQEVILRCVPISNHLYFYWYRQILGQKVEFLVSFYNNEISEKSEIFDDQFSVERPDGSNFTLKIRSTKLEDSAMYFCAREGIYGYTFGSGTRLTVV.

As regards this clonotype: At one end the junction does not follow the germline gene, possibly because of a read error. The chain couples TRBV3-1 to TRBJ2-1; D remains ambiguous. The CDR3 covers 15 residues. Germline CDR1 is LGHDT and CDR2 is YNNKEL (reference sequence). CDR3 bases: TGTGCCAGCAGCCCGTCCCGGACGGTCTACAATGAGCAATTCTTC. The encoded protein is CASSPSRTVYNEQFF.

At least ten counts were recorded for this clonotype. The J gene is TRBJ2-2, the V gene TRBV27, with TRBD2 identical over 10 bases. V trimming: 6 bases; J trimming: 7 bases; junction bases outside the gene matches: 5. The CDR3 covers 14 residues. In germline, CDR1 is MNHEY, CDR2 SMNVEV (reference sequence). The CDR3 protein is CASRSSGSVGELFF. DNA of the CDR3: TGTGCCAGCAGATCTAGCGGGAGCGTCGGGGAGCTGTTTTTT.

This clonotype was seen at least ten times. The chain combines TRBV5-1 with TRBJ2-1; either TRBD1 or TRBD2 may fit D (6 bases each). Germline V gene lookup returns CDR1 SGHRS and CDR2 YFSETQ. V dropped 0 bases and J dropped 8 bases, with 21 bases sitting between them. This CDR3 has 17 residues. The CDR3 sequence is CASSLAAGGIRGDEQFF. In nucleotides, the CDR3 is TGCGCCAGCAGCTTGGCCGCGGGCGGGATCAGGGGCGATGAGCAGTTCTTC.

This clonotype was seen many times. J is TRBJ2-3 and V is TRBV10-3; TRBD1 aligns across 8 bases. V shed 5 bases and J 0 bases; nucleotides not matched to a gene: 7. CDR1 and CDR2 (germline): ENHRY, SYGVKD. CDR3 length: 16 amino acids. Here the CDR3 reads CAISSRTGSSTDTQYF. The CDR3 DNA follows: TGTGCCATCAGTTCTCGGACAGGGTCAAGCACAGATACGCAGTATTTT.

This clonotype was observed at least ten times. The CDR3 nucleotides read TGTGCCAGCAGCTTAACCGGAGATACCTATGGCTACACCTTC. Protein sequence: CASSLTGDTYGYTF. The J gene is TRBJ1-2, the V gene TRBV7-3; D gene uncertain. The germline V gene encodes CDR1 SGHTA and CDR2 FQGTGA. This CDR3 spans 14 amino acids. Trimming removed 0 bases from V and 4 bases from J, with 9 bases in between.

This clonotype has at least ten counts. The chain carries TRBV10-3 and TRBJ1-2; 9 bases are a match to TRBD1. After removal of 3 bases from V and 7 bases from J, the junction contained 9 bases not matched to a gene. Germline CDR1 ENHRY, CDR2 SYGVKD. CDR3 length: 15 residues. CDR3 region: CAISDPGTGYGGYTF. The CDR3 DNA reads TGTGCCATCAGTGATCCCGGGACAGGGTATGGTGGCTACACCTTC.

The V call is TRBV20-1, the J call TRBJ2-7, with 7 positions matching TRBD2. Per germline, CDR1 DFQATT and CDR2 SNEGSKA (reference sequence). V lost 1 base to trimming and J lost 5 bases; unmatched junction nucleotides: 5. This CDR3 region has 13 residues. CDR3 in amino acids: CSARAGGPDEQYF. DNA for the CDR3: TGCAGTGCTAGAGCGGGAGGCCCCGACGAGCAGTACTTC.

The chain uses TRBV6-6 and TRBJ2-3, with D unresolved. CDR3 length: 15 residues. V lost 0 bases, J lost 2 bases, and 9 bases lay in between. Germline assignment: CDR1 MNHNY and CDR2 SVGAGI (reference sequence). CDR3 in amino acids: CASSYSRAYTDTQYF. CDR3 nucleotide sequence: TGTGCCAGCAGTTACTCTCGAGCCTACACAGATACGCAGTATTTT.

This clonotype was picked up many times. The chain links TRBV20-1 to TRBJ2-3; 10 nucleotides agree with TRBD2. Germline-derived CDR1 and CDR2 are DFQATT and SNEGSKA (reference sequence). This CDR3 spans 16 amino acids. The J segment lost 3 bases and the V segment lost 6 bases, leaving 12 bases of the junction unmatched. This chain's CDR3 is CSAAPPTSGITDTQYF. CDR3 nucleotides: TGCAGTGCCGCGCCTCCCACTAGCGGGATAACAGATACGCAGTATTTT.